These 22 T cell receptor beta chains share one sample of origin, sequenced in a study of vaccination and CD4 T cells after COVID-19. With the Oncomine TCR Beta short-read assay, DNA from cultured CD4+ T cells was sequenced. Investigators isolated genomic DNA from cultured CD4+ T cells. Using its own MiXCR run on the PCR reads, TCRdb lists one record per CDR3 protein. The top ten clones hold under 25% of a sample with roughly 8,300 distinct CDR3 sequences, over 35% of them seen once. As to treatment: roughly 11-day PBMC culture with coronavirus spike peptide pools or control peptides (ViraFEST assay). The collection of CD4+ T cells from the unexposed donor took place before the COVID-19 pandemic (2011-2018). Their cognate antigens are unknown. Sequencing input: CD4+ T cells from blood, cultured in vitro. These receptors were taken from a human donor in good health.

The chain combines TRBV7-6 with TRBJ2-1; 11 bases fit TRBD2. V lost 2 bases and J lost 7; bases outside the gene matches: 16. The CDR3 extends over 19 amino acids. Germline CDR1 and CDR2: SGHVS and FNYEAQ. CDR3 region: CASSLPPGRSGRASNEQFF. CDR3 coding DNA: TGTGCCAGCAGCTTACCCCCGGGGCGTAGCGGGAGGGCGAGTAATGAGCAGTTCTTC.

The chain combines TRBV6-2 or TRBV6-3 with TRBJ1-1; TRBD1 agrees at 9 bases. CDR3 length: 16 amino acids. Trimming at V came to 2 bases and at J to 1 base, leaving 5 bases not matched to a gene. Germline loops: CDR1 MNHEY, CDR2 SVGEGT. This CDR3 reads CASSYVRTGANTEAFF. The DNA for the CDR3 is TGTGCCAGCAGTTACGTTAGGACAGGGGCGAACACTGAAGCTTTCTTT.

The chain employs TRBV4-1 and TRBJ2-3; the D gene is possibly TRBD2 (5 bases). V shed 3 bases and J shed 5 bases, with 15 bases lying between them. CDR3 length: 15 amino acids. Germline CDR1 MGHRA, CDR2 YSYEKL. The CDR3 sequence is CASSHGGSLGDTQYF. The CDR3 nucleotides are TGCGCCAGCAGCCATGGAGGATCCTTGGGAGATACGCAGTATTTT.

The chain has TRBV6-1 and TRBJ2-7; D remains ambiguous. Between the trimmed V and J ends, which lost 6 bases and 0 bases, there was a span of 3 bases. The CDR3 has 11 amino acids. Germline CDR1 MNHNS, CDR2 SASEGT. DNA for the CDR3: TGTGCCAGCAGGAGCTCCTACGAGCAGTACTTC. It codes for CASRSSYEQYF.

The chain is built from TRBV19 and TRBJ2-1; 8 positions match TRBD2. Trimming removed 10 bases from V and 6 bases from J; junction bases left unmatched: 11. CDR3 length: 14 amino acids. CDR1 and CDR2 (germline): LNHDA, SQIVND (reference sequence). CDR3 protein: CATGKGTRANEQFF. The CDR3 DNA sequence: TGTGCCACCGGCAAAGGGACTAGGGCCAATGAGCAGTTCTTC.

V is TRBV6-1 and J is TRBJ1-5; weak D call: TRBD1 (6 bases). This CDR3 is 13 amino acids long. V was clipped by 8 bases and J by 7 bases, with 15 bases between them. CDR1 and CDR2 from the germline V gene are MNHNS and SASEGT. The CDR3 region is CASLSTGRQPQHF. The CDR3 region has the DNA TGTGCCAGCTTGAGTACAGGGAGGCAGCCCCAGCATTTT.

The DNA of the CDR3 is TGTGCCAGTAGTGCCTTGGGACAGGAAAACACTGAAGCTTTCTTT. It codes for CASSALGQENTEAFF. The genes are TRBV19 and TRBJ1-1; 8 bases line up with TRBD1. The germline CDR1 and CDR2 sequences are LNHDA and SQIVND (reference sequence). V gave up 5 bases and J gave up 2 bases; unmatched junction bases: 7. The CDR3 sequence is 15 residues long.

This clonotype has more than one count but fewer than ten. This chain connects TRBV29-1 to TRBJ1-3, with 7 bases matching TRBD1. The CDR3 length is 11 residues. V shed 2 bases and J 8 bases; nucleotides not matched to a gene: 0. In germline, CDR1 is SQVTM, CDR2 ANQGSEA. CDR3 amino acids: CSVEQGDTIYF. CDR3 DNA: TGCAGCGTTGAACAGGGGGACACCATATATTTT.

Comments on this clonotype: Because the CDR3 is missing its conserved closing phenylalanine or tryptophan, this is likely a read error. The CDR3 DNA is TGTGCCAGCAGTGAGGCGGCCGGCAATCAGCCCCAGCATTCT. It translates to CASSEAAGNQPQHS. The chain links TRBV6-1 to TRBJ1-5; the D is unclear. Trimming removed 3 bases from V and 2 bases from J, with 8 bases in between. Germline CDR1 is MNHNS and CDR2 is SASEGT. This CDR3 region has 14 residues.

J is TRBJ2-1 and V is TRBV20-1, with D possibly being TRBD2 (6 bases). CDR1 and CDR2 from the germline V gene are DFQATT and SNEGSKA (reference sequence). This CDR3 is 16 amino acids long. V shed 3 bases and J shed 0 bases, with 15 bases lying between them. The CDR3 coding sequence is TGCAGTGCTAGGGTTGCTAGCGAGAGCTCCTACAATGAGCAGTTCTTC. Protein sequence: CSARVASESSYNEQFF.

The chain uses TRBV28 and TRBJ2-3; D remains unclear. V was cut by 6 bases and J by 1 base, with 2 bases left in between. Germline V CDR1 and CDR2: MDHEN, SYDVKM. The CDR3 extends over 11 amino acids. The CDR3 nucleotides are TGTGCCAGCAGGGGCACAGATACGCAGTATTTT. It translates to CASRGTDTQYF.

The chain joins TRBV18 to TRBJ2-5; D is ambiguous. The CDR3 totals 12 residues. V gave up 3 bases and J gave up 3 bases, with 5 bases separating them. Germline values: CDR1 KGHSH, CDR2 LQKENI. The DNA of the CDR3 is TGTGCCAGCTCACCGCTGGAAGAGACCCAGTACTTC. Translating it yields CASSPLEETQYF.

Only a few counts were recorded for this clonotype. The genes are TRBV7-6 and TRBJ2-7; D unresolved. From germline, CDR1 is SGHVS and CDR2 FNYEAQ. The CDR3 extends over 13 amino acids. V was trimmed by 5 bases and J by 7 bases, leaving 15 bases between them. The CDR3 here is CASSLAASFEQYF. The CDR3, as DNA: TGTGCCAGCAGCCTTGCTGCATCATTTGAGCAGTACTTC.

The DNA for the CDR3 is TGTGCCAGCACCCACCCCAAGCGGAGGGACTACGAGCAGTACTTC. This gives the protein CASTHPKRRDYEQYF. V and J are TRBV28 and TRBJ2-7; possibly TRBD2 for D (6 bases). CDR3 length equals 15 residues. Trimming shortened V by 7 bases and J by 3 bases, and 19 bases separated the two germline ends. Germline V gives CDR1 MDHEN, CDR2 SYDVKM.

This clonotype was counted a single time. V is TRBV18 and J is TRBJ1-6; 7 bases align to TRBD1. This CDR3 comprises 19 residues. Germline V CDR1 and CDR2: KGHSH, LQKENI. The V segment lost 3 bases and the J segment 0 bases; nucleotides outside the gene matches: 11. The CDR3 sequence: CASSPLRTGQSSYNSPLHF. CDR3 DNA sequence: TGTGCCAGCTCACCGCTACGGACAGGCCAGAGCTCCTATAATTCACCCCTCCACTTT.

In this sample, this clonotype turned up a few times. V is TRBV11-3 and J is TRBJ2-1, with D uncertain. The CDR3 has 13 residues. The germline CDR1 and CDR2 sequences are SGHNT and YENEEA. Deletions cut 4 bases from V and 8 bases from J, with 12 bases between. This CDR3 is CASSSEVGHEQFF. CDR3 DNA: TGTGCCAGCAGCTCCGAGGTGGGCCATGAGCAGTTCTTC.

Only a few counts were recorded for this clonotype. This rearrangement joins TRBV27 to TRBJ1-2, with 11 bases identical to TRBD1. J lost 2 bases, V lost 6 bases, and 2 bases had no gene match. CDR1 and CDR2 from the germline V gene are MNHEY and SMNVEV (reference sequence). This CDR3 is 14 amino acids long. In DNA, the CDR3 is TGTGCCAGCAGCCGGGACAGGGGGAACTATGGCTACACCTTC. Protein product: CASSRDRGNYGYTF.

V is TRBV14 and J is TRBJ2-3; 7 nucleotides line up with TRBD2. CDR1 and CDR2 (germline): SGHDN, FVKESK. After removal of 6 bases from V and 0 bases from J, the junction contained 9 bases not matched to a gene. The CDR3 has 16 amino acids. The CDR3 protein is CASSQTPGGSTDTQYF. CDR3 nucleotide sequence: TGTGCCAGCAGTCAAACACCGGGGGGTAGCACAGATACGCAGTATTTT.

The chain links TRBV6-1 to TRBJ2-2, with 14 bases identical to TRBD2. J lost 6 bases, V lost 4 bases, and 7 bases had no gene match. Germline assignment: CDR1 MNHNS and CDR2 SASEGT. The CDR3 loop spans 17 amino acids. CDR3 DNA sequence: TGTGCCAGCAGTGTGACTCCGGGACTAGCGGGAGCCGGGGAGCTGTTTTTT. Amino acid sequence: CASSVTPGLAGAGELFF.

V and J are TRBV29-1 and TRBJ2-7; D could derive from TRBD1 or TRBD2 (5 bases each). The V gene's germline CDR1 is SQVTM and CDR2 ANQGSEA. CDR3 length: 13 amino acids. V lost 7 bases, J lost 2 bases, and 15 bases lay in between. In nucleotides, the CDR3 is TGCAGCGCGATCGGGACGCCGGCCTACGAGCAGTACTTC. It encodes CSAIGTPAYEQYF.

The chain is built from TRBV20-1 and TRBJ2-3, with a tentative D call TRBD2 (7 bases). Germline assignment: CDR1 DFQATT and CDR2 SNEGSKA (reference sequence). This CDR3 spans 14 amino acids. The V gene lost 3 bases and the J gene lost 3 bases, with 13 bases spanning the gap. The CDR3 DNA sequence: TGCAGTGCTAGGGGGGGCGGGGGAACAGATACGCAGTATTTT. It encodes CSARGGGGTDTQYF.

This chain connects TRBV5-1 to TRBJ2-5; 11 bases match TRBD2. Trimming took 3 bases from V and 5 from J; bases not matched to a gene: 9. CDR3 length: 16 amino acids. The germline CDR1 and CDR2 sequences are SGHRS and YFSETQ. The CDR3 is CASSSEILAGEETQYF. The CDR3 DNA is TGCGCCAGCAGCTCAGAGATACTAGCGGGAGAGGAGACCCAGTACTTC.